These 18 T cell receptor beta chains share one sample of origin, sequenced in a study of beta chain features in type 1 diabetes. No antigen has been identified for these receptors. Study-wide findings and caveats: Shorter TCRB CDR3s, moderately but significantly so, marked every one of the four CD4+ subsets in Type 1 diabetes patients.

Investigators reverse transcribed all isolated RNA, so they sequenced expressed TCRB transcripts. Sequenced by immunoSEQ multiplex PCR; TCRdb stores in-frame clones only, minus some. The sample consists of over 90,000 clones, 25% to 35% of them appearing once. The specimen was central memory CD4+ T cells from blood. The receptors derive from a woman younger than 35 with type 1 diabetes.

This clone was seen a handful of times. The chain uses TRBV18 and TRBJ2-1, with 11 bases identical to TRBD2. This CDR3 comprises 17 residues. The germline V gene encodes CDR1 KGHSH and CDR2 LQKENI. J gave up 0 bases and V 2 bases, and 3 bases lay outside the gene matches. CDR3 sequence: CASSPYTSGSSYNEQFF. The CDR3 DNA follows: TGTGCCAGCTCACCATACACTAGCGGGAGCTCCTACAATGAGCAGTTCTTC. The complete variable domain, with remaining parts taken from reference TRBV18 and TRBJ2-1, reads NAGVMQNPRHLVRRRGQEARLRCSPMKGHSHVYWYRQLPEEGLKFMVYLQKENIIDESGMPKERFSAEFPKEGPSILRIQQVVRGDSAAYFCASSPYTSGSSYNEQFFGPGTRLTVL.

This clone was observed a few times. The V gene is TRBV28, the J gene TRBJ2-1; TRBD2 agrees at 8 bases. Losses at the gene ends were 10 bases for V and 0 bases for J; bases not matched to a gene: 14. CDR3 length equals 17 residues. Germline V lookup: CDR1 MDHEN, CDR2 SYDVKM. The chain's CDR3 is CATTVGSGVSSYNEQFF. CDR3 nucleotide sequence: TGTGCCACCACAGTAGGTAGCGGGGTCAGCTCCTACAATGAGCAGTTCTTC.

The gene calls are TRBV12-5 and TRBJ2-1; TRBD2 agrees at 7 bases. V lost 5 bases, J lost 2 bases, and 15 bases stayed unmatched. Germline assignment: CDR1 LGHNT and CDR2 FRNRAP. This CDR3 contains 18 residues. Here the CDR3 DNA reads TGTGCTAGTGGTCACTCCCCCCCCGGGCTAGCGGCCTACAATGAGCAGTTCTTC. This codes for CASGHSPPGLAAYNEQFF.

This clone has only a few counts. The V gene is TRBV2, the J gene TRBJ1-4, with 9 bases aligning to TRBD1. J gave up 4 bases and V 6 bases, and 3 bases lay outside the gene matches. Germline values: CDR1 SNHLY, CDR2 FYNNEI. This CDR3 is built from 14 residues. The CDR3 spells CASRGQGNNEKLFF. The CDR3, as DNA: TGTGCCAGCAGGGGACAGGGTAATAATGAAAAACTGTTTTTT.

This sequence joins TRBV4-2 and TRBJ2-1, with 11 nucleotides matching TRBD2. CDR3 size: 14 residues. The trim removed 7 bases at V and 6 bases at J, leaving 5 bases unmatched. Germline V CDR1 and CDR2: LGHNA, YNFKEQ. CDR3 nucleotide sequence: TGTGCCAGCACCCAGACTAGCGGGATCAATGAGCAGTTCTTC. The encoded protein is CASTQTSGINEQFF.

The chain links TRBV5-8 to TRBJ1-5, with 9 nucleotides matching TRBD1. The V segment lost 4 bases and the J segment 7 bases; nucleotides outside the gene matches: 12. The germline V gene encodes CDR1 SGHTS and CDR2 YDEGEE. The CDR3 totals 16 residues. The CDR3 protein is CASSPGQGNIGQPQHF. CDR3 in DNA: TGTGCCAGCAGCCCCGGACAGGGGAATATCGGGCAGCCCCAGCATTTT.

The V gene is TRBV27, the J gene TRBJ1-4; maybe TRBD1 (5 bases). Trimming took 1 base from V and 8 from J, leaving 17 bases between them. CDR1 and CDR2 from the germline V gene are MNHEY and SMNVEV (reference sequence). This CDR3 spans 16 amino acids. In nucleotides, the CDR3 is TGTGCCAGCAGTTTATATGCGGGGGGACGATGGGAAAAACTGTTTTTT. This codes for CASSLYAGGRWEKLFF.

This chain links TRBV29-1 with TRBJ1-1; D possibly corresponds to TRBD1 (5 bases). Trimming cost V 6 bases and J 0 bases, with 17 bases left between them. This CDR3 is built from 15 residues. Germline CDR1 is SQVTM and CDR2 is ANQGSEA. In DNA, the CDR3 is TGCAGCGTCCCCTTGGGGGGAAGCGTGAACACTGAAGCTTTCTTT. It is translated as CSVPLGGSVNTEAFF.

The chain employs TRBV18 and TRBJ1-1, with D maybe TRBD1 (5 bases). The CDR3 length is 13 residues. Germline-derived CDR1 and CDR2 are KGHSH and LQKENI. Between the trimmed V and J ends, which lost 6 bases and 1 base, there was a span of 9 bases. CDR3 nucleotide sequence: TGTGCCAGCTCGCTCAGGGAGAACACTGAAGCTTTCTTT. Translated, it gives CASSLRENTEAFF.

This clone was counted a few times. Other DNA sequences of this sample code for an identical CDR3. J is TRBJ2-1 and V is TRBV18, with 11 nucleotides matching TRBD2. The CDR3 consists of 16 residues. Looked up from germline, CDR1 is KGHSH and CDR2 is LQKENI. V shed 0 bases, J shed 9 bases, and the junction held 7 bases outside the gene matches. The CDR3 DNA reads TGTGCCAGCTCACCACCGGGTCTAGCGGGAGGTGGTGAGCAGTTCTTC. It encodes CASSPPGLAGGGEQFF.

The rearrangement joins TRBV29-1 to TRBJ1-1, with D perhaps matching TRBD1 (5 bases). The V gene lost 3 bases and the J gene lost 5 bases, with 13 bases spanning the gap. This CDR3 contains 13 residues. Germline CDR1 SQVTM, CDR2 ANQGSEA. The CDR3 region has the DNA TGCAGCGTTGACCCTCAGGGTAGAACTGAAGCTTTCTTT. Encoded protein: CSVDPQGRTEAFF. Full variable domain (missing parts from reference TRBV29-1 and TRBJ1-1): SAVISQKPSRDICQRGTSLTIQCQVDSQVTMMFWYRQQPGQSLTLIATANQGSEATYESGFVIDKFPISRPNLTFSTLTVSNMSPEDSSIYLCSVDPQGRTEAFFGQGTRLTVV.

The rearrangement joins TRBV19 to TRBJ1-1, with D maybe TRBD1 (6 bases). CDR1 is LNHDA and CDR2 is SQIVND in the germline V gene (reference sequence). The CDR3 contains 14 residues. The V end lost 5 bases, the J end lost 10 bases, and 20 bases lay between the germline ends. The CDR3 loop is CASSSARTGRGAFF. The CDR3, as DNA: TGTGCCAGTAGTTCGGCAAGAACTGGCAGGGGAGCTTTCTTT.

This clone was observed a few times. The chain combines TRBV6-1 with TRBJ1-1; TRBD1 agrees at 7 bases. V lost 2 bases to trimming and J lost 13 bases; unmatched junction nucleotides: 13. Germline V gives CDR1 MNHNS, CDR2 SASEGT. The CDR3 loop spans 14 amino acids. CDR3 bases: TGTGCCAGCAGTGAACTTAGAGGGGACAGTGAGGGTTTCTTT. Amino acids: CASSELRGDSEGFF.

CDR3 nucleotide sequence: TGCGCCAGCACCCCCAGGGGCCCTGCCATGAACACTGAAGCTTTCTTT. It yields the protein CASTPRGPAMNTEAFF. V usage is TRBV5-1 and J usage is TRBJ1-1; possible D gene TRBD1, 6 bases. Germline V gives CDR1 SGHRS, CDR2 YFSETQ. V lost 6 bases and J lost 0, with 18 bases in between. CDR3 size: 16 residues.

This rearrangement joins TRBV7-6 to TRBJ2-7, with 11 bases matching TRBD1. Germline values: CDR1 SGHVS, CDR2 FNYEAQ. The CDR3 is made up of 16 amino acids. The V gene end was trimmed by 0 bases and the J gene end by 3 bases; junction bases not matched to a gene: 4. CDR3 protein: CASSLASDRGLYEQYF. DNA of the CDR3: TGTGCCAGCAGCTTAGCCTCGGACAGGGGGCTCTACGAGCAGTACTTC.

Only a few counts were recorded for this clone. The chain has TRBV30 and TRBJ2-3; TRBD2 matches 8 bases. The trim removed 3 bases at V and 4 bases at J, leaving 6 bases unmatched. CDR1 is GTSNPN, CDR2 SVGIG, per germline (reference sequence). The CDR3 covers 14 residues. CDR3 loop: CAWSQGLDADTQYF. In nucleotides, the CDR3 is TGTGCCTGGAGCCAGGGACTAGATGCAGATACGCAGTATTTT.

The chain combines TRBV10-3 with TRBJ1-1, with unresolved D. Germline CDR1 ENHRY, CDR2 SYGVKD. Trimming left V 10 bases short and J 1 base short, with 13 bases between. This CDR3 is built from 13 residues. CDR3 sequence (DNA): TGTGCCACAAGGTCCCAGGAGAACACTGAAGCTTTCTTT. Translating gives CATRSQENTEAFF.

The V and J genes are TRBV19 and TRBJ2-5, with 7 bases lining up with TRBD2. CDR1 and CDR2 from the germline V gene are LNHDA and SQIVND (reference sequence). V lost 1 base, J lost 1 base, and 3 bases stayed unmatched. This CDR3 is built from 15 residues. CDR3 nucleotide sequence: TGTGCCAGTAGTATAGGGGGCGGGGGCCAAGAGACCCAGTACTTC. Its translation: CASSIGGGGQETQYF.